Included here is one T cell receptor (beta chain) sequence, with context. The V gene lost 7 bases and the J gene lost 8 bases, with 21 bases spanning the gap. The germline V gene encodes CDR1 SGHTA and CDR2 FQGNSA. CDR3 length: 14 residues. This sample is drawn from a study of T-cell reconstitution after alpha-beta-depleted transplantation in children. Unique molecular identifiers were used to barcode this TCRbeta library. TCRdb reprocessed the PCR reads with MiXCR, giving one entry per CDR3 protein. The sample lists almost 400,000 distinct CDR3 sequences; about 20% were seen once. The receptor was isolated from a human donor who donated a stem cell graft to a child with acute myeloid leukemia. V usage is TRBV7-2 and J usage is TRBJ2-7, with D possibly matching TRBD2 (6 bases). This specimen was PBMCs from the stem cell graft donor, taken from the stem cell graft. CDR3 residues: CASIETPGVDQQYF. Here the CDR3 DNA reads TGTGCCAGCATCGAGACCCCGGGGGTTGACCAGCAGTACTTC. The variable domain in full, completed from reference TRBV7-2 and TRBJ2-7, reads GAGVSQSPSNKVTEKGKDVELRCDPISGHTALYWYRQSLGQGLEFLIYFQGNSAPDKSGLPSDRFSAERTGGSVSTLTIQRTQQEDSAVYLCASIETPGVDQQYFGPGTRLTVT.